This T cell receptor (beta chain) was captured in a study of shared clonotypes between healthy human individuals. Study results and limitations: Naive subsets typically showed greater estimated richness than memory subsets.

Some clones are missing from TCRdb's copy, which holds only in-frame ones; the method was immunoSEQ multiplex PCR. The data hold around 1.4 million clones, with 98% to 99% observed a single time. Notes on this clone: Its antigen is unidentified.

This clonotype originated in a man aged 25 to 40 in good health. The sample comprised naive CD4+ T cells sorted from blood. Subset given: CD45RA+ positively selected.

The chain's CDR3 is CAWSRTGGLGQYF. As DNA, the CDR3 is TGTGCCTGGAGCAGAACAGGGGGCCTAGGGCAGTACTTC. This chain uses TRBV30 with TRBJ2-7; TRBD1 agrees at 9 bases. In germline, CDR1 is GTSNPN, CDR2 SVGIG (reference sequence). J was trimmed by 9 bases and V by 3 bases; bases with no gene match: 9. CDR3 length equals 13 residues.